The clone carrying this TCR beta chain appeared a single time. The antigen remains unidentified. Additional DNA sequences in this sample encode the identical CDR3. This sample was included in a study of shared clonotypes between healthy human individuals. Whole-study findings and limits: Expectations were that clonotype sharing among donors would be affected by sequencing depth. It was the non-shared clonotypes that had lower generation probabilities than clonotypes shared by all four donors.

The assay was immunoSEQ multiplex PCR, and TCRdb's table has in-frame clones only and misses some. Seen here are more than 2,000,000 clones, just over 90% observed once, and the top ten hold around 0.4%. The sequenced sample was naive CD4+ T cells from PBMCs. Subset specified: CD45RA+ positively selected. The TCR comes from a man aged 18 to 29 in good health. Some clones in this sample may be carry-over from other donors' samples.

DNA for the CDR3: TGTGCCAGCAGTAGCCGTAACTATGGCTACACCTTC. It specifies CASSSRNYGYTF. V is TRBV6-6 and J is TRBJ1-2; D gene uncertain. The CDR3 totals 12 residues. CDR1 is MNHNY and CDR2 is SVGAGI in the germline V gene (reference sequence). The germline V and J ends were trimmed by 5 bases and 1 base, with 5 bases remaining between them.